The 27 T cell receptor beta chains given below trace back to one sample, sequenced in a study of CD8 T cells in Susac syndrome. An input of about 0.5 to 1 ug of RNA was subjected to reverse transcription using random hexamers. TCRdb fed the immunoSEQ multiplex PCR reads into MiXCR, producing one record per CDR3 protein. The sample consists of under 200,000 distinct CDR3 sequences, 90% to 95% of them appearing once. Sample: CD4+ T cells from PBMCs. The receptor set was obtained from a human donor with Susac syndrome.

V gene TRBV14 combines with J gene TRBJ2-1; 10 bases agree with TRBD2. This CDR3 has 18 residues. The V gene end was trimmed by 5 bases and the J gene end by 0 bases; junction bases not matched to a gene: 10. The germline CDR1 and CDR2 sequences are SGHDN and FVKESK. CDR3: CASSLRTSGKSSYNEQFF. Written as DNA, the CDR3 is TGTGCCAGCAGCTTACGGACTAGCGGAAAAAGCTCCTACAATGAGCAGTTCTTC.

This rearrangement joins TRBV6-1 to TRBJ2-3; D perhaps matches TRBD2 (6 bases). This CDR3 region has 14 residues. The V and J ends lost 1 base and 1 base respectively, with 6 bases between them. The germline CDR1 and CDR2 sequences are MNHNS and SASEGT. CDR3 in DNA: TGTGCCAGCAGTGAAGGGGAGGGCACAGATACGCAGTATTTT. Its translation: CASSEGEGTDTQYF.

V usage is TRBV20-1 and J usage is TRBJ2-5; 9 nucleotides align to TRBD2. The CDR3 runs 13 residues. Germline CDR1 reads DFQATT; CDR2 reads SNEGSKA (reference sequence). V was pared by 3 bases and J by 5 bases, with 4 bases of the junction left unmatched. CDR3 coding DNA: TGCAGTGCTAGTGGCGGGGGGGAGGAGACCCAGTACTTC. Residues: CSASGGGEETQYF.

The V gene is TRBV4-1, the J gene TRBJ1-1; the match to TRBD1 covers 7 bases. V lost 5 bases to trimming and J lost 1 base; unmatched junction nucleotides: 1. Germline V CDR1 and CDR2: MGHRA, YSYEKL. The CDR3 is 13 amino acids. The CDR3 sequence: CASSRGRNTEAFF. In nucleotides, the CDR3 is TGCGCCAGCAGCAGGGGGCGGAACACTGAAGCTTTCTTT.

In DNA form, the CDR3 reads TGTGCCAGCAGCTTAGCGGAGACAGGCAACAATCAGCCCCAGCATTTT. Protein product: CASSLAETGNNQPQHF. This chain links TRBV7-8 with TRBJ1-5; D is possibly TRBD1 (6 bases). CDR1 and CDR2 from the germline V gene are SGHVS and FQNEAQ. Trimming removed 0 bases at V and 3 bases at J, with 12 bases between. CDR3 length equals 16 residues.

This rearrangement joins TRBV10-3 to TRBJ1-5, with a weak D call TRBD1 (6 bases). The CDR3 sequence is 15 residues long. Germline CDR1 reads ENHRY; CDR2 reads SYGVKD. Trimming took 10 bases from V and 6 from J, leaving 22 bases between them. The CDR3 protein is CATSIEGGAGQPQHF. Written as DNA, the CDR3 is TGTGCCACCTCAATAGAGGGGGGGGCAGGTCAGCCCCAGCATTTT.

This clonotype was detected only a few times. This rearrangement joins TRBV4-3 to TRBJ2-4, with D maybe TRBD2 (6 bases). CDR1 is LGHNA and CDR2 is YSLEER in the germline V gene. The CDR3 runs 13 residues. Deletions cut 4 bases from V and 8 bases from J, with 12 bases between. The CDR3 coding sequence is TGCGCCAGCAGCCGTTACGGGAGTTACATTCAGTACTTC. Translated, it gives CASSRYGSYIQYF.

The J gene is TRBJ2-2, the V gene TRBV7-2, with TRBD1 matching 7 bases. The V segment lost 4 bases and the J segment 1 base; nucleotides outside the gene matches: 6. Germline V gene sequence: CDR1 SGHTA, CDR2 FQGNSA. The CDR3 is 16 residues long. In DNA form, the CDR3 reads TGTGCCAGCAGCTCGCAGGGGGTACGGAACACCGGGGAGCTGTTTTTT. The encoded protein is CASSSQGVRNTGELFF.

This chain uses TRBV20-1 with TRBJ2-1; TRBD2 agrees at 9 bases. V shed 6 bases and J 3 bases; nucleotides not matched to a gene: 6. This CDR3 has 14 residues. The germline CDR1 and CDR2 sequences are DFQATT and SNEGSKA (reference sequence). Written as DNA, the CDR3 is TGCAGTGCCGGCTTAGCGGGAGTCTACAATGAGCAGTTCTTC. Its translation: CSAGLAGVYNEQFF.

The CDR3 is CSVELGDGYTF. Here the CDR3 DNA reads TGCAGCGTTGAACTTGGGGATGGCTACACCTTC. The chain links TRBV29-1 to TRBJ1-2; D gene unclear. There are 11 residues in the CDR3. Germline CDR1 SQVTM, CDR2 ANQGSEA. The V and J ends lost 2 bases and 6 bases respectively, with 7 bases between them.

This chain joins TRBV7-2 and TRBJ2-2; weak D call: TRBD1 (6 bases). V was pared by 2 bases and J by 5 bases, with 9 bases between. Germline values: CDR1 SGHTA, CDR2 FQGNSA. The CDR3 spans 14 residues. The CDR3 loop reads CASSLQGLTGELFF. The CDR3 DNA reads TGTGCCAGCAGCTTACAGGGGTTGACCGGGGAGCTGTTTTTT.

The chain links TRBV20-1 to TRBJ2-7; 8 positions match TRBD2. CDR3 length equals 14 residues. Looked up from germline, CDR1 is DFQATT and CDR2 is SNEGSKA (reference sequence). The trim removed 7 bases at V and 7 bases at J, leaving 15 bases unmatched. CDR3 loop: CSVPEIAGRLEQYF. In DNA form, the CDR3 reads TGCAGTGTCCCGGAGATAGCGGGGCGCCTGGAGCAGTACTTC.

The rearrangement joins TRBV7-6 to TRBJ2-3, with D possibly TRBD2 on 5 matching bases. From germline, CDR1 is SGHVS and CDR2 FNYEAQ. V dropped 5 bases and J dropped 1 base, with 16 bases sitting between them. The CDR3 consists of 16 residues. CDR3 nucleotides: TGTGCCAGCAGCCCCCGACTGCTAGCTGGCACAGATACGCAGTATTTT. Residues: CASSPRLLAGTDTQYF.

A few counts support this clonotype. The chain joins TRBV11-2 to TRBJ2-3, with D unclear. The CDR3 consists of 12 residues. Per the germline V gene, CDR1 is SGHAT and CDR2 is FQNNGV. V was shortened by 4 bases and J by 8 bases, with 10 bases between the two germline ends. DNA of the CDR3: TGTGCCAGCAGCTCATACTCCCGTACGCAGTATTTT. As protein: CASSSYSRTQYF.

V gene TRBV6-5 combines with J gene TRBJ2-5; a weak D match, TRBD2 (6 bases). The germline V gene has CDR1 MNHEY and CDR2 SVGAGI. Deletions cut 6 bases from V and 7 bases from J, with 15 bases between. The CDR3 extends over 13 amino acids. The DNA of the CDR3 is TGTGCCAGCAGAGCCACGGGAGCTGGGACCCAGTACTTC. It codes for CASRATGAGTQYF.

V is TRBV4-2 and J is TRBJ2-3; the D is unclear. This CDR3 spans 13 amino acids. Germline V gives CDR1 LGHNA, CDR2 YNFKEQ. The V and J ends lost 0 bases and 5 bases respectively, with 6 bases between them. The CDR3 loop is CASSQEPVDTQYF. The CDR3, as DNA: TGTGCCAGCAGCCAAGAGCCTGTAGATACGCAGTATTTT.

This clonotype was seen just once. The chain links TRBV5-1 to TRBJ2-3; D might be TRBD2 (6 bases). This CDR3 has 14 residues. Germline CDR1 and CDR2: SGHRS and YFSETQ. Trimming shortened V by 0 bases and J by 4 bases, and 9 bases separated the two germline ends. The CDR3 loop reads CASSLGGVPDTQYF. In DNA, the CDR3 is TGCGCCAGCAGCTTGGGCGGGGTCCCAGATACGCAGTATTTT.

This chain connects TRBV5-1 to TRBJ2-3; unclear D gene. The germline V gene encodes CDR1 SGHRS and CDR2 YFSETQ. The V end was cut by 7 bases, the J end by 0 bases, with 12 bases between. The CDR3 is 14 amino acids. CDR3 in DNA: TGCGCCAGCTCCCCGATACGTAGCACAGATACGCAGTATTTT. Translating it yields CASSPIRSTDTQYF.

The genes are TRBV7-8 and TRBJ1-6; TRBD1 is a possible D gene (5 bases). Germline V gene data show CDR1 as SGHVS and CDR2 as FQNEAQ. Trimming took off 5 bases at V and 7 bases at J, with 24 bases between the two ends. CDR3 size: 18 residues. The CDR3 protein is CASSPMGLDFQRNSPLHF. Written as DNA, the CDR3 is TGTGCCAGCAGCCCGATGGGACTTGACTTCCAAAGAAATTCACCCCTCCACTTT.

The CDR3 coding sequence is TGTGCCAGCGGGACTAGCGGGAACTCAGATACGCAGTATTTT. Translation: CASGTSGNSDTQYF. The V gene is TRBV28, the J gene TRBJ2-3; 13 positions agree with TRBD2. Germline V gene sequence: CDR1 MDHEN, CDR2 SYDVKM. The CDR3 loop spans 14 amino acids. The V segment lost 8 bases and the J segment 4 bases; nucleotides outside the gene matches: 3.

This chain links TRBV12-3 or TRBV12-4 with TRBJ2-7; the match to TRBD2 covers 8 bases. CDR3 length: 13 amino acids. The V segment lost 6 bases and the J segment 3 bases; nucleotides outside the gene matches: 4. The CDR3 bases are TGTGCCAGCAGGCCCGGGACTAGCTACGAGCAGTACTTC. This sequence encodes CASRPGTSYEQYF.

V usage is TRBV10-3 and J usage is TRBJ2-7; D might be TRBD1 (6 bases). V lost 10 bases and J lost 3, with 16 bases in between. Germline CDR1 ENHRY, CDR2 SYGVKD. The CDR3 sequence is 13 residues long. Here the CDR3 reads CATQGTPFYEQYF. CDR3 in DNA: TGTGCCACTCAAGGGACACCTTTCTACGAGCAGTACTTC.

This sequence joins TRBV2 and TRBJ2-5, with D perhaps TRBD2 (5 bases). This CDR3 spans 13 amino acids. Germline CDR1 is SNHLY and CDR2 is FYNNEI. V was clipped by 6 bases and J by 4 bases, with 12 bases between them. The CDR3 nucleotides are TGTGCCAGCAGGAGGGAACAAAGAGAGACCCAGTACTTC. It yields the protein CASRREQRETQYF. Filled out from reference TRBV2 and TRBJ2-5, the complete variable domain reads EPEVTQTPSHQVTQMGQEVILRCVPISNHLYFYWYRQILGQKVEFLVSFYNNEISEKSEIFDDQFSVERPDGSNFTLKIRSTKLEDSAMYFCASRREQRETQYFGPGTRLLVL.

This chain joins TRBV7-9 and TRBJ2-3; the match to TRBD1 covers 7 bases. Trimming cost V 1 base and J 10 bases; bases outside gene matches: 5. CDR3 size: 13 residues. CDR1 SEHNR and CDR2 FQNEAQ come from the germline V gene (reference sequence). Here the CDR3 reads CASSLEATGAQYF. The CDR3 nucleotides read TGTGCCAGCAGCTTAGAGGCTACAGGGGCGCAGTATTTT.

The chain is built from TRBV12-3 or TRBV12-4 and TRBJ2-1, with 9 bases identical to TRBD2. The CDR3 is made up of 17 amino acids. V lost 6 bases, J lost 1 base, and 10 bases stayed unmatched. The CDR3 sequence: CASRRLGGGASYNEQFF. The CDR3 DNA reads as TGTGCCAGCAGGAGACTCGGCGGGGGGGCTTCCTACAATGAGCAGTTCTTC.

This chain connects TRBV10-3 to TRBJ2-5; 9 bases fit TRBD1. Germline CDR1 ENHRY, CDR2 SYGVKD. The CDR3 totals 17 residues. V shed 6 bases and J 5 bases; nucleotides not matched to a gene: 16. This chain's CDR3 is CAIRGTGLQNHMETQYF. CDR3 coding DNA: TGTGCCATCAGAGGGACAGGGCTTCAGAACCACATGGAGACCCAGTACTTC.

This rearrangement joins TRBV7-6 to TRBJ1-4, with D possibly TRBD1 on 6 matching bases. V was clipped by 1 base and J by 7 bases, with 16 bases between them. The CDR3 covers 16 residues. Germline V lookup: CDR1 SGHVS, CDR2 FNYEAQ. The CDR3 spells CASSLGLQGSGEKLFF. DNA of the CDR3: TGTGCCAGCAGCTTAGGACTACAGGGAAGTGGTGAAAAACTGTTTTTT.